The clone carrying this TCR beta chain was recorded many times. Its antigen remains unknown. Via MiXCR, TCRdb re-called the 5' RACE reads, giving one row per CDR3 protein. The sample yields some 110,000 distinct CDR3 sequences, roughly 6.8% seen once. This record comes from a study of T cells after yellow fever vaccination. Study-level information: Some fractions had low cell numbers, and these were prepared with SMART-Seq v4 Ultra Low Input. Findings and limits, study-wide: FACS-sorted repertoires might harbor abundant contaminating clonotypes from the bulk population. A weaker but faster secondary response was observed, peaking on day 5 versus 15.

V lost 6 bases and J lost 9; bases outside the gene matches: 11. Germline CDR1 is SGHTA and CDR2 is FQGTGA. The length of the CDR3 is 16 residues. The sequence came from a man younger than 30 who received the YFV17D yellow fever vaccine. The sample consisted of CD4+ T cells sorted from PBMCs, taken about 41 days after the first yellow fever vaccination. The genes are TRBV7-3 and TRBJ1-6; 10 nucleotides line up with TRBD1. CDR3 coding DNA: TGTGCCAGCAGGGACCAAAGACAGGGGGCGAGTTCACCCCTCCACTTT. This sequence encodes CASRDQRQGASSPLHF.